This T cell receptor (beta chain) was found in a study of CD8 T cells in ankylosing spondylitis. Study-level points and caveats: Among TCR beta sequences, a motif of fewer than 10 highly homologous variants appeared characteristic of ankylosing spondylitis blood.

V lost 2 bases to trimming and J lost 4 bases, with 8 bases between them. This CDR3 contains 13 residues. Germline CDR1 reads SGHTA; CDR2 reads FQGNSA. TCRdb recomputed calls from the 5' RACE reads with MiXCR, one row per CDR3 protein. The table includes about 800,000 distinct CDR3 sequences, approximately 12% detected once. This clonotype was detected a few times. Its antigen remains unknown. The specimen sequenced was blood, either unsorted or a sorted T cell fraction (not recorded which). The clonotype originates from a male donor with ankylosing spondylitis. The chain is built from TRBV7-2 and TRBJ1-2, with D hard to call. The CDR3 DNA reads as TGTGCCAGCAGCTTATTTGCGATCTATGGCTACACCTTC. This codes for CASSLFAIYGYTF.